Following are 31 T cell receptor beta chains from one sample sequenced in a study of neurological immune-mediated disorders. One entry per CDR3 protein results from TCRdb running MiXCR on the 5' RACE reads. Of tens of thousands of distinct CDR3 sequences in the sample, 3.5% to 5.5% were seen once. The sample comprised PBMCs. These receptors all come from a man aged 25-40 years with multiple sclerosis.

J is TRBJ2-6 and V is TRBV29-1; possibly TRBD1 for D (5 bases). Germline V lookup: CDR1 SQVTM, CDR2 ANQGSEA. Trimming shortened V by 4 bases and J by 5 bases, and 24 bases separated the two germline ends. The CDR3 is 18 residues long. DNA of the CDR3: TGCAGCGTTGTTGACGGAGACAGCCAAGCTAGTAGGGCCAACGTCCTGACTTTC. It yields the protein CSVVDGDSQASRANVLTF.

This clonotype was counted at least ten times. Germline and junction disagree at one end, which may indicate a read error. The CDR3 DNA follows: TGTGCCAGCAGTCTGAAGAACGCCGGGGAGCTGTTTTTT. Protein product: CASSLKNAGELFF. The V and J genes are TRBV27 and TRBJ2-2; D call uncertain. Germline CDR1 is MNHEY and CDR2 is SMNVEV (reference sequence). The CDR3 has 13 residues.

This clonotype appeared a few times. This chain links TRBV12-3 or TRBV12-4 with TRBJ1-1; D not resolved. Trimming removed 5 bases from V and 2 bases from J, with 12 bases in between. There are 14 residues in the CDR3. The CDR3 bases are TGTGCCAGCAGTGACCGGGCCAGCAACACTGAAGCTTTCTTT. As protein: CASSDRASNTEAFF.

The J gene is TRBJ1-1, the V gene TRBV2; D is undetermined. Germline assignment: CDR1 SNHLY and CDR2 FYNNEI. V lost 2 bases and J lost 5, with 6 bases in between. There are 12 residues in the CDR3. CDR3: CASSESRTEAFF. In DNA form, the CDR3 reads TGTGCCAGCAGTGAAAGCAGGACTGAAGCTTTCTTT.

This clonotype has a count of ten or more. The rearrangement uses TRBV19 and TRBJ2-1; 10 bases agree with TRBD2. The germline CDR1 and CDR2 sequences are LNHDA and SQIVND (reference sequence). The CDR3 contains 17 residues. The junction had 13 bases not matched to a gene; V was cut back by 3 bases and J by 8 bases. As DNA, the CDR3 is TGTGCCAGTAGTATTGGGACTCTAGCGGGGGCCAAGGATGAGCAGTTCTTC. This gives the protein CASSIGTLAGAKDEQFF.

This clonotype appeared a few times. The chain's CDR3 is CSVKGQGNQPQHF. The CDR3 coding sequence is TGCAGCGTCAAAGGACAGGGGAATCAGCCCCAGCATTTT. This chain joins TRBV29-1 and TRBJ1-5; 9 bases fit TRBD1. The CDR3 runs 13 residues. Looked up from germline, CDR1 is SQVTM and CDR2 is ANQGSEA. V trimming: 6 bases; J trimming: 4 bases; junction bases outside the gene matches: 4.

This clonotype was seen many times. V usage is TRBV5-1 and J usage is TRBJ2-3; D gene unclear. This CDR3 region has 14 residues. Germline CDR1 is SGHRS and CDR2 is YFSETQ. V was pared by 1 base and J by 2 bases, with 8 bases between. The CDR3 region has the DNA TGCGCCAGCAGCTTGCTGGCCTTCACAGATACGCAGTATTTT. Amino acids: CASSLLAFTDTQYF.

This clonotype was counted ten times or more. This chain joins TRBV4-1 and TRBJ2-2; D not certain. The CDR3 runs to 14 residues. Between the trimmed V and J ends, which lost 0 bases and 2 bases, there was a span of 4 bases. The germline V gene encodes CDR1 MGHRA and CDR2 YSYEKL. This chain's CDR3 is CASSQDVNTGELFF. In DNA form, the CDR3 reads TGCGCCAGCAGCCAAGATGTCAACACCGGGGAGCTGTTTTTT.

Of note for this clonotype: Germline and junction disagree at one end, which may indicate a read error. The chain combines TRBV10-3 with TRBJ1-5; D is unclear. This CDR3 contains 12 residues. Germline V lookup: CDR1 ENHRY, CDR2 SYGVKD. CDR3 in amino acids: CAIKGPNQPQNF. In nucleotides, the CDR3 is TGTGCCATCAAGGGCCCCAATCAGCCCCAGAATTTT.

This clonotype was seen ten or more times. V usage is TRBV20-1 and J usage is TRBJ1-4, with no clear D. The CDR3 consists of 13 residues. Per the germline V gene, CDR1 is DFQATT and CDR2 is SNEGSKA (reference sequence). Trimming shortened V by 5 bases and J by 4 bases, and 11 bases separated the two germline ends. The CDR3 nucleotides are TGCAGTGCTGGCAAAGACGATAATGAAAAACTGTTTTTT. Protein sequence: CSAGKDDNEKLFF.

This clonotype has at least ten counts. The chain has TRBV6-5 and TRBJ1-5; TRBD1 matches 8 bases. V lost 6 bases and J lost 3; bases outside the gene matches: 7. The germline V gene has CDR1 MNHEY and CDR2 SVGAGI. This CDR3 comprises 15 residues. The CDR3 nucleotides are TGTGCCAGCAGGGCAGGGGGCGGCGTCAATCAGCCCCAGCATTTT. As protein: CASRAGGGVNQPQHF.

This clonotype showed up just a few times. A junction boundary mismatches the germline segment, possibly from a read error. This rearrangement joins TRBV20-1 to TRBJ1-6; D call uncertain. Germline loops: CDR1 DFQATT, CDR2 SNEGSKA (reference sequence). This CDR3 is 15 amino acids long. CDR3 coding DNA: TGCAGTGCTAGAGAGATGGGTTTCGATAATTCACCCCTCAACTTT. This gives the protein CSAREMGFDNSPLNF.

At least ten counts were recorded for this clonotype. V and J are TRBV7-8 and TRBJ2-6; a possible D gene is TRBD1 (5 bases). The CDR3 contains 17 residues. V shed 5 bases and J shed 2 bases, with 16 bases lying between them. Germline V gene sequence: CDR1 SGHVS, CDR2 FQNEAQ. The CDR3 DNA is TGTGCCAGCAGCCCCCAACTGTTAGGGGCTGGGGCCAACGTCCTGACTTTC. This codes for CASSPQLLGAGANVLTF.

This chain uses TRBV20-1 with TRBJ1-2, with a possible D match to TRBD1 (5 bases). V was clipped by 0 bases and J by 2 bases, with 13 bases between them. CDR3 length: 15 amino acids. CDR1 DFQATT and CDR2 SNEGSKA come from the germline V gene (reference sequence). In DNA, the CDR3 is TGCAGTGCTAGAGACACCCGAAAGGGGAACTATGGCTACACCTTC. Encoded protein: CSARDTRKGNYGYTF.

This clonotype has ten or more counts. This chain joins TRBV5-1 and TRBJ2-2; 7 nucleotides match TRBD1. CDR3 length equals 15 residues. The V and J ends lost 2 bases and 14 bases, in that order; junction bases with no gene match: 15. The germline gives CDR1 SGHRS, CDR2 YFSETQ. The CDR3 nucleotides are TGCGCCAGCAGCTTAACTCTGGCCCGGGACAGTCCCCTGTTTTTT. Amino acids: CASSLTLARDSPLFF.

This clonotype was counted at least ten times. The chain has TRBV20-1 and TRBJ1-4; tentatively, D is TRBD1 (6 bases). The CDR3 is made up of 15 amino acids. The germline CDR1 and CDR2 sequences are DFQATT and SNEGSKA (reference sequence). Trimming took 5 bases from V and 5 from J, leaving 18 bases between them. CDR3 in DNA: TGCAGTGCTCCACTTTACAGGGCCCCGAATGAAAAACTGTTTTTT. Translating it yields CSAPLYRAPNEKLFF.

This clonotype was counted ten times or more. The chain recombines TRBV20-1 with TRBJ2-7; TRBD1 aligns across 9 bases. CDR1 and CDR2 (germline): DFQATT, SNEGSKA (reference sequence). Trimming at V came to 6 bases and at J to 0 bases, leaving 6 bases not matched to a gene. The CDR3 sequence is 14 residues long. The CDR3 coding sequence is TGCAGTGCCAGCGGGACAGGGAGCTCCTACGAGCAGTACTTC. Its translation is CSASGTGSSYEQYF.

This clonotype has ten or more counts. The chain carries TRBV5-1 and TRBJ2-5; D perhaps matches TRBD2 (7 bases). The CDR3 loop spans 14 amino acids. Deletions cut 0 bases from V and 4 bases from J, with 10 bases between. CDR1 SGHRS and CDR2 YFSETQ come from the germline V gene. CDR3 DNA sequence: TGCGCCAGCAGCTTGGCCGCGGGGGCAGAGACCCAGTACTTC. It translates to CASSLAAGAETQYF.

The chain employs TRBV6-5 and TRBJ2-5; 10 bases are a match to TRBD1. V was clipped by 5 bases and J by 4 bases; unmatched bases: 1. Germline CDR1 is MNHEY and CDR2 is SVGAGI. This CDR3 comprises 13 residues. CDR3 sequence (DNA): TGTGCCAGCAGTGGGGACAGGGGAGAGACCCAGTACTTC. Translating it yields CASSGDRGETQYF.

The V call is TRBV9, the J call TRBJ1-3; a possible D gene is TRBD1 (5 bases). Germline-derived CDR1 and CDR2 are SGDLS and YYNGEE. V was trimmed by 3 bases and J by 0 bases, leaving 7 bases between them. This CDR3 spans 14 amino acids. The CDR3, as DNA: TGTGCCAGCAGCGGGACACCCTCTGGAAACACCATATATTTT. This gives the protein CASSGTPSGNTIYF. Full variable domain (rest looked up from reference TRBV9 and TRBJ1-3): DSGVTQTPKHLITATGQRVTLRCSPRSGDLSVYWYQQSLDQGLQFLIQYYNGEERAKGNILERFSAQQFPDLHSELNLSSLELGDSALYFCASSGTPSGNTIYFGEGSWLTVV.

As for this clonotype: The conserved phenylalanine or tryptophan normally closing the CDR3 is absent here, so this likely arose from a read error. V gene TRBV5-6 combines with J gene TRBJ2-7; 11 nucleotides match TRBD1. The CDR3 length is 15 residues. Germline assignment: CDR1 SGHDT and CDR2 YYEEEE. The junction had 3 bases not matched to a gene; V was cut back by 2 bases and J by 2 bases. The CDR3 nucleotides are TGTGCCAGCAGCTTAGGGACAGGGGGTACCTACGAGCAGTACAAC. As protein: CASSLGTGGTYEQYN.

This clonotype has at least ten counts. As DNA, the CDR3 is TGTGCCAGCAGTCTCCAGGCCATGGATGAGCAGTTCTTC. It codes for CASSLQAMDEQFF. The genes are TRBV12-3 or TRBV12-4 and TRBJ2-1, with unresolved D. V was clipped by 5 bases and J by 8 bases, with 13 bases between them. The CDR3 consists of 13 residues.

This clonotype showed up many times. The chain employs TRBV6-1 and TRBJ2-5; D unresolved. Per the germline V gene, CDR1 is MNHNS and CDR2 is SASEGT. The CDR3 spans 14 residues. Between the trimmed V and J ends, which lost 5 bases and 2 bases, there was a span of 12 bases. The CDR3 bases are TGTGCCAGCAGTTCCGCCTCCCGACAAGAGACCCAGTACTTC. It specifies CASSSASRQETQYF.

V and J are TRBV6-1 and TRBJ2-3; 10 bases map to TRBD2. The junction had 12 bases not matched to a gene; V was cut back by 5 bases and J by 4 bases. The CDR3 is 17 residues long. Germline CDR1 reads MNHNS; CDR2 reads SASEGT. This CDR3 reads CASSKRSSGGVSDTQYF. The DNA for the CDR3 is TGTGCCAGCAGTAAGAGATCTAGCGGGGGTGTTTCAGATACGCAGTATTTT.

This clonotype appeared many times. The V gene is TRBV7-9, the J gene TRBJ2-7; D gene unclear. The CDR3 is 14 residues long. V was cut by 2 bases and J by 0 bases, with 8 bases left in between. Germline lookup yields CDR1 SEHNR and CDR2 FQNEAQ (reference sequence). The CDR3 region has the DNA TGTGCCAGCAGCTTATCACAGTACTCCTACGAGCAGTACGTC. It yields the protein CASSLSQYSYEQYV.

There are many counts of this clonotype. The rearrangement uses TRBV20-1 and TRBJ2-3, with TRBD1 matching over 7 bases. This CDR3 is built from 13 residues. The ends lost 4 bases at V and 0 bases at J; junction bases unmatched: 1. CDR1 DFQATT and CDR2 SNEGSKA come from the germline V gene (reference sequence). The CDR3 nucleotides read TGCAGTGCTAACAGGGGCAGCACAGATACGCAGTATTTT. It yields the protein CSANRGSTDTQYF.

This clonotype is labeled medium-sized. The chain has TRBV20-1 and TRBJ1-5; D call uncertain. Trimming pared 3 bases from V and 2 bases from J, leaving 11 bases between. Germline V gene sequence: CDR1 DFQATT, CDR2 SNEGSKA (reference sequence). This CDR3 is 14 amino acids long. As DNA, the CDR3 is TGCAGTGCTAGCTGGCCTCTAGGCAATCAGCCCCAGCATTTT. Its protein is CSASWPLGNQPQHF.

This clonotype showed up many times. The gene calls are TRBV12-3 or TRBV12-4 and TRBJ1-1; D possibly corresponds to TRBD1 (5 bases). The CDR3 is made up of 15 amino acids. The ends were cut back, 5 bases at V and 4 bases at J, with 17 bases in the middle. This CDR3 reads CASSASRDVSTEAFF. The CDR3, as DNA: TGTGCCAGCAGTGCCAGCAGGGATGTTAGCACTGAAGCTTTCTTT.

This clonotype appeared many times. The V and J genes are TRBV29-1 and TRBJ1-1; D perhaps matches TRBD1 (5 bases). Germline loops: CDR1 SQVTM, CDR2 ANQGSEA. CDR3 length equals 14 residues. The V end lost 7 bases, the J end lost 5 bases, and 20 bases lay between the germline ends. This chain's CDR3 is CSADKDNFGTEAFF. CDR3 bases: TGCAGCGCCGACAAGGACAACTTCGGGACTGAAGCTTTCTTT.

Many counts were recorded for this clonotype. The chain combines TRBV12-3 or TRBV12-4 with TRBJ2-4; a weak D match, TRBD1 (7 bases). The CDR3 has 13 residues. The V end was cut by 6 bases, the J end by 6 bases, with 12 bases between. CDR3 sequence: CASRGQGGNIQYF. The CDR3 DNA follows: TGTGCCAGCAGGGGGCAGGGGGGAAACATTCAGTACTTC.

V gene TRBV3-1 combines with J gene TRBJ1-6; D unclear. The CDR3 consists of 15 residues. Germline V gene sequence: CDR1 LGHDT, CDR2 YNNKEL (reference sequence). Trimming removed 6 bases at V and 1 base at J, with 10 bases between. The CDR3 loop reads CASREIRSYNSPLHF. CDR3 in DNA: TGTGCCAGCAGGGAAATACGGTCCTATAATTCACCCCTCCACTTT.